Shown below are 27 T cell receptor beta chains from a single sample sequenced in a study of shared clonotypes between healthy human individuals. Assay used: immunoSEQ multiplex PCR; TCRdb lists only in-frame clones, some missing. The repertoire includes millions of clones, over 85% of them detected once, and 0.13% sits in the top ten. The sample taken for sequencing was naive CD4+ T cells sorted from blood. Subset here: CD45RA+ positively selected. The receptors originated from a man between 18 and 29 years old in good health.

V gene TRBV28 combines with J gene TRBJ2-2; D tentatively fits TRBD1 or TRBD2 (5 bases each). V lost 3 bases to trimming and J lost 0 bases, with 23 bases between them. The CDR3 is 20 amino acids. Germline CDR1 reads MDHEN; CDR2 reads SYDVKM. CDR3 amino acids: CASSFPIRVAEGPNTGELFF. CDR3 DNA: TGTGCCAGCAGTTTCCCCATCCGGGTGGCAGAGGGACCGAACACCGGGGAGCTGTTTTTT. Supplemented by reference TRBV28 and TRBJ2-2, the full variable domain reads DVKVTQSSRYLVKRTGEKVFLECVQDMDHENMFWYRQDPGLGLRLIYFSYDVKMKEKGDIPEGYSVSREKKERFSLILESASTNQTSMYLCASSFPIRVAEGPNTGELFFGEGSRLTVL.

The chain combines TRBV10-3 with TRBJ1-2, with 11 bases aligning to TRBD1. Germline assignment: CDR1 ENHRY and CDR2 SYGVKD. The CDR3 has 18 amino acids. V was clipped by 1 base and J by 5 bases; unmatched bases: 12. For the CDR3, the DNA is TGTGCCATCAGTGAGTTTGGACAGGGGGCGAACCCCGAATATGGCTACACCTTC. It specifies CAISEFGQGANPEYGYTF.

J is TRBJ2-1 and V is TRBV27; 7 nucleotides line up with TRBD1. This CDR3 has 13 amino acids. Germline-derived CDR1 and CDR2 are MNHEY and SMNVEV (reference sequence). V gave up 6 bases and J gave up 6 bases; unmatched junction bases: 5. In DNA, the CDR3 is TGTGCCAGCAGGACGACAGGGTCCAATGAGCAGTTCTTC. It yields the protein CASRTTGSNEQFF.

As regards this clone: Other DNA sequences within the sample encode an identical CDR3. The V call is TRBV7-9, the J call TRBJ2-3; no firm D call. Germline V gives CDR1 SEHNR, CDR2 FQNEAQ (reference sequence). Trimming pared 5 bases from V and 6 bases from J, leaving 9 bases between. This CDR3 spans 12 amino acids. DNA of the CDR3: TGTGCCAGCAGCCTGGAGTTGGATACGCAGTATTTT. This codes for CASSLELDTQYF.

CDR3 DNA: TGCGCCAGCAGCCCCCGGACAGGGGCTCCCGGGGAGCTGTTTTTT. It specifies CASSPRTGAPGELFF. This chain uses TRBV5-1 with TRBJ2-2; 9 nucleotides match TRBD1. Germline CDR1 SGHRS, CDR2 YFSETQ. The trim removed 4 bases at V and 6 bases at J, leaving 7 bases unmatched. This CDR3 has 15 residues.

The chain employs TRBV27 and TRBJ2-7, with 8 bases that match TRBD2. The V segment lost 6 bases and the J segment 5 bases; nucleotides outside the gene matches: 9. This CDR3 is 14 amino acids long. CDR1 MNHEY and CDR2 SMNVEV come from the germline V gene (reference sequence). The CDR3 DNA reads as TGTGCCAGCAGCCCGCGGGGGGCTATAAACGAGCAGTACTTC. Encoded protein: CASSPRGAINEQYF.

The chain is built from TRBV30 and TRBJ1-2, with TRBD1 matching 8 bases. This CDR3 is built from 13 residues. Germline trimming cut 4 bases from V and 7 bases from J; bases unmatched to any gene: 8. Germline V gene sequence: CDR1 GTSNPN, CDR2 SVGIG (reference sequence). CDR3 sequence: CAWTTQGAFGYTF. The DNA for the CDR3 is TGTGCCTGGACCACCCAGGGGGCGTTTGGCTACACCTTC.

The J gene is TRBJ1-1, the V gene TRBV28; no clear D gene. The V gene lost 3 bases and the J gene lost 1 base, with 18 bases spanning the gap. The CDR3 consists of 17 residues. Germline V gene lookup returns CDR1 MDHEN and CDR2 SYDVKM. The CDR3 protein is CASSFAHGPTRNTEAFF. DNA of the CDR3: TGTGCCAGCAGTTTTGCACACGGGCCCACTAGGAACACTGAAGCTTTCTTT.

CDR3 amino acids: CASSMGVGGGGSPLHF. The CDR3 nucleotides are TGTGCCAGTAGTATGGGAGTCGGAGGGGGAGGCTCACCCCTCCACTTT. V usage is TRBV19 and J usage is TRBJ1-6; TRBD1 might be the D (6 bases). The CDR3 is made up of 16 amino acids. Trimming stripped 3 bases from V and 10 bases from J, with 19 bases between. CDR1 is LNHDA, CDR2 SQIVND, per germline (reference sequence). The full variable domain, completed using reference TRBV19 and TRBJ1-6, is DGGITQSPKYLFRKEGQNVTLSCEQNLNHDAMYWYRQDPGQGLRLIYYSQIVNDFQKGDIAEGYSVSREKKESFPLTVTSAQKNPTAFYLCASSMGVGGGGSPLHFGNGTRLTVT.

In its sample, this clone was seen once. The chain recombines TRBV5-1 with TRBJ1-1; D unclear. The germline V gene has CDR1 SGHRS and CDR2 YFSETQ. The CDR3 is 15 amino acids. Trimming pared 0 bases from V and 4 bases from J, leaving 13 bases between. The CDR3 nucleotides read TGCGCCAGCAGCTTGGTTGCGGGAACGGGCACTGAAGCTTTCTTT. Its protein is CASSLVAGTGTEAFF. The variable domain in full, completed from reference TRBV5-1 and TRBJ1-1, reads KAGVTQTPRYLIKTRGQQVTLSCSPISGHRSVSWYQQTPGQGLQFLFEYFSETQRNKGNFPGRFSGRQFSNSRSEMNVSTLELGDSALYLCASSLVAGTGTEAFFGQGTRLTVV.

The rearrangement joins TRBV28 to TRBJ2-7; no firm D call. Trimming removed 8 bases at V and 2 bases at J, with 10 bases between. There are 12 residues in the CDR3. Germline V gives CDR1 MDHEN, CDR2 SYDVKM. CDR3 bases: TGTGCCAGCGGGAATGGACCCTACGAGCAGTACTTC. This encodes CASGNGPYEQYF.

The chain recombines TRBV5-4 with TRBJ2-7, with 7 bases identical to TRBD1. V gave up 4 bases and J gave up 4 bases; unmatched junction bases: 2. Germline V CDR1 and CDR2: SGHNT, YYREEE (reference sequence). The CDR3 length is 12 residues. CDR3 nucleotides: TGTGCCAGCAGCGCACAGGGGTACGAGCAGTACTTC. This sequence encodes CASSAQGYEQYF.

DNA of the CDR3: TGTGCCAGCAGCTTTGTGGATACGCAGTATTTT. It encodes CASSFVDTQYF. The chain employs TRBV7-8 and TRBJ2-3; D gene unclear. Trimming took 3 bases from V and 6 from J, leaving 4 bases between them. The CDR3 consists of 11 residues. Germline CDR1 is SGHVS and CDR2 is FQNEAQ.

Regarding this clone: Distinct nucleotide sequences in the sample also encode this CDR3. V gene TRBV18 combines with J gene TRBJ1-1; D unclear. The CDR3 has 13 amino acids. CDR1 KGHSH and CDR2 LQKENI come from the germline V gene. Trimming took off 2 bases at V and 1 base at J, with 5 bases between the two ends. CDR3: CASSPNRNTEAFF. The CDR3 DNA reads TGTGCCAGCTCACCAAACAGGAACACTGAAGCTTTCTTT.

This chain joins TRBV27 and TRBJ1-2, with D possibly matching TRBD1 (5 bases). V gave up 5 bases and J gave up 5 bases, with 12 bases separating them. The germline V gene encodes CDR1 MNHEY and CDR2 SMNVEV (reference sequence). There are 13 residues in the CDR3. The CDR3 region has the DNA TGTGCCAGCAGTCGAGGGGCCTTATATGGCTACACCTTC. As protein: CASSRGALYGYTF.

J is TRBJ2-7 and V is TRBV6-6; 9 bases are a match to TRBD1. The junction had 9 bases not matched to a gene; V was cut back by 6 bases and J by 6 bases. The germline V gene has CDR1 MNHNY and CDR2 SVGAGI (reference sequence). There are 14 residues in the CDR3. The CDR3 sequence is CASSRRQGVLEQYF. The CDR3 coding sequence is TGTGCCAGCAGCCGAAGACAGGGGGTCCTCGAGCAGTACTTC.

This clone was seen just once. The gene calls are TRBV27 and TRBJ2-7, with TRBD2 matching over 9 bases. Germline V lookup: CDR1 MNHEY, CDR2 SMNVEV (reference sequence). CDR3 size: 15 residues. After removal of 2 bases from V and 4 bases from J, the junction contained 6 bases not matched to a gene. The CDR3 spells CASSLVAGGHYEQYF. CDR3 bases: TGTGCCAGCAGTTTAGTGGCGGGGGGGCATTACGAGCAGTACTTC.

Of note for this clone: Other DNA sequences in the same sample also yield this CDR3. The V and J genes are TRBV5-1 and TRBJ1-1, with D possibly TRBD1 on 5 matching bases. This CDR3 has 13 amino acids. The V and J ends lost 4 bases and 2 bases respectively, with 9 bases between them. Looked up from germline, CDR1 is SGHRS and CDR2 is YFSETQ. CDR3 sequence (DNA): TGCGCCAGCAGCCGGGACTCCAACACTGAAGCTTTCTTT. Its protein product is CASSRDSNTEAFF.

The gene calls are TRBV30 and TRBJ1-5; the match to TRBD1 covers 12 bases. The CDR3 runs to 15 residues. Germline CDR1 is GTSNPN and CDR2 is SVGIG (reference sequence). J lost 6 bases, V lost 2 bases, and 5 bases had no gene match. DNA of the CDR3: TGTGCCTGGAGTACAGGGACAGGGGGCCTTCAGCCCCAGCATTTT. Amino acid sequence: CAWSTGTGGLQPQHF.

The chain has TRBV13 and TRBJ2-1, with 7 bases that match TRBD2. Germline trimming cut 7 bases from V and 5 bases from J; bases unmatched to any gene: 8. The CDR3 has 14 amino acids. Germline assignment: CDR1 PRHDT and CDR2 FYEKMQ (reference sequence). CDR3 sequence reads: CASTGTNRHNEQFF. The CDR3 bases are TGTGCCAGCACCGGGACTAACAGACACAATGAGCAGTTCTTC.

This chain joins TRBV10-3 and TRBJ2-3, with 8 bases that match TRBD2. V gave up 7 bases and J gave up 4 bases; unmatched junction bases: 10. The CDR3 sequence is 15 residues long. Germline CDR1 is ENHRY and CDR2 is SYGVKD. The CDR3 DNA reads TGTGCCATCACGCCAGGACTAGCCGGGGCAGATACGCAGTATTTT. Its translation is CAITPGLAGADTQYF.

The chain recombines TRBV6-1 with TRBJ2-7; 9 bases align to TRBD2. With V trimmed by 6 bases and J by 1 base, 7 bases remained unmatched. The CDR3 consists of 15 residues. Germline-derived CDR1 and CDR2 are MNHNS and SASEGT. The CDR3 loop is CASRPSGKKSYEQYF. DNA of the CDR3: TGTGCCAGCAGACCTAGCGGGAAGAAATCCTACGAGCAGTACTTC.

The chain uses TRBV4-2 and TRBJ1-3; possibly TRBD1 for D (5 bases). V was shortened by 8 bases and J by 4 bases, with 12 bases between the two germline ends. There are 13 residues in the CDR3. Germline CDR1 LGHNA, CDR2 YNFKEQ. The CDR3 DNA follows: TGTGCCAGCCCCAGGGTCGCCGGAAACACCATATATTTT. It specifies CASPRVAGNTIYF.

This rearrangement joins TRBV7-2 to TRBJ2-2; no clear D gene. CDR1 SGHTA and CDR2 FQGNSA come from the germline V gene. Trimming pared 2 bases from V and 1 base from J, leaving 8 bases between. The CDR3 is 15 residues long. CDR3 bases: TGTGCCAGCAGCTTACAACCCTTGAACACCGGGGAGCTGTTTTTT. Translation gives CASSLQPLNTGELFF.

CDR3 sequence (DNA): TGTGCCAGCAGCTCGGGACAGAAAGAGACCCAGTACTTC. Protein product: CASSSGQKETQYF. V and J are TRBV11-2 and TRBJ2-5; 7 positions agree with TRBD1. The CDR3 covers 13 residues. Germline V gene sequence: CDR1 SGHAT, CDR2 FQNNGV. The J segment lost 3 bases and the V segment lost 4 bases, leaving 2 bases of the junction unmatched. The full variable domain, its missing parts supplied by reference TRBV11-2 and TRBJ2-5, is EAGVAQSPRYKIIEKRQSVAFWCNPISGHATLYWYQQILGQGPKLLIQFQNNGVVDDSQLPKDRFSAERLKGVDSTLKIQPAKLEDSAVYLCASSSGQKETQYFGPGTRLLVL.

This clone has a single count. The chain has TRBV4-1 and TRBJ2-5; D gene ambiguous. Germline V gene lookup returns CDR1 MGHRA and CDR2 YSYEKL. The CDR3 sequence is 17 residues long. Between the trimmed V and J ends, which lost 2 bases and 4 bases, there was a span of 20 bases. Here the CDR3 DNA reads TGCGCCAGCAGCCAAAGTATGGCATTATCGGCCGTAGAGACCCAGTACTTC. Translated: CASSQSMALSAVETQYF.

This clone showed up just once. The V gene is TRBV12-5, the J gene TRBJ2-2; 8 bases are a match to TRBD2. The CDR3 runs 17 residues. Trimming cost V 5 bases and J 3 bases; bases outside gene matches: 11. The germline gives CDR1 LGHNT, CDR2 FRNRAP. DNA of the CDR3: TGTGCTAGTGGTCCACTCTATCCGGGAGGGTACACCGGGGAGCTGTTTTTT. Its protein product is CASGPLYPGGYTGELFF. The full variable domain, in which reference TRBV12-5 and TRBJ2-2 provide the parts outside the CDR3, is DARVTQTPRHKVTEMGQEVTMRCQPILGHNTVFWYRQTMMQGLELLAYFRNRAPLDDSGMPKDRFSAEMPDATLATLKIQPSEPRDSAVYFCASGPLYPGGYTGELFFGEGSRLTVL.